This TCR beta chain appears in the sequencing data of a study of blood T cell repertoires in COVID-19. Sequencing was performed with immunoSEQ multiplex PCR; in TCRdb, only in-frame clones are kept and a portion is missing. There are some 310,000 clones in the sample; around nine tenths occur only once, and over 8.5% lies in the top ten. There are 15 residues in the CDR3. Losses at the gene ends were 0 bases for V and 8 bases for J; bases not matched to a gene: 7. The germline V gene has CDR1 GTSNPN and CDR2 SVGIG (reference sequence). The V and J genes are TRBV30 and TRBJ1-4; 9 bases map to TRBD1. The sequence derives from a woman in her 30s who had recovered from COVID-19. Sequenced input: PBMCs or T cells enriched from blood (not recorded which). As DNA, the CDR3 is TGTGCCTGGAGTGTTAGGACAGGGGATCGGGAAAAACTGTTTTTT. Translating it yields CAWSVRTGDREKLFF.